Each of the 26 T cell receptor beta chains below was sequenced from the same sample in a study of cytomegalovirus exposure and HLA in healthy donors. The PCR ran on 60 Vbeta and 13 Jbeta primers. The data were produced by immunoSEQ multiplex PCR, yet TCRdb's version contains in-frame clones alone and is incomplete. The sample shows about 43,000 clones, 50% to 75% of them seen only once. Material for sequencing was PBMCs. The receptors derive from a human donor in good health.

The rearrangement joins TRBV7-3 to TRBJ1-1, with unresolved D. Per the germline V gene, CDR1 is SGHTA and CDR2 is FQGTGA. The CDR3 has 16 residues. V was pared by 2 bases and J by 5 bases, with 18 bases between. This CDR3 is CASSLGRAAGRTEAFF. The CDR3 DNA sequence: TGTGCCAGCAGCTTAGGGAGGGCAGCCGGGAGAACTGAAGCTTTCTTT.

This sequence joins TRBV6-1 and TRBJ1-6; D gene ambiguous. The CDR3 loop spans 14 amino acids. Trimming shortened V by 2 bases and J by 7 bases, and 9 bases separated the two germline ends. Germline CDR1 MNHNS, CDR2 SASEGT. The CDR3 DNA follows: TGTGCCAGCAGTGAATATGGCACCAATTCACCCCTCCACTTT. This translates into CASSEYGTNSPLHF.

This clone was seen a handful of times. The genes are TRBV19 and TRBJ1-2, with D possibly matching TRBD1 (5 bases). Germline V gene lookup returns CDR1 LNHDA and CDR2 SQIVND (reference sequence). This CDR3 has 16 amino acids. The V and J ends lost 5 bases and 5 bases respectively, with 21 bases between them. The CDR3 DNA reads as TGTGCCAGTAGTCCCCTTGGAGGGGCCAACGGTTATGGCTACACCTTC. Residues: CASSPLGGANGYGYTF.

This clone was recorded a few times. The rearrangement uses TRBV5-1 and TRBJ1-6; tentatively, D is TRBD1 (6 bases). The germline V gene has CDR1 SGHRS and CDR2 YFSETQ. V lost 5 bases and J lost 6, with 18 bases in between. This CDR3 comprises 16 residues. CDR3 residues: CASRGSGGQSNSPLHF. The DNA for the CDR3 is TGCGCCAGCAGGGGGAGCGGTGGACAGAGTAATTCACCCCTCCACTTT.

This rearrangement joins TRBV28 to TRBJ1-2; TRBD1 aligns across 8 bases. This CDR3 contains 14 residues. V dropped 4 bases and J dropped 4; count of bases not matched to a gene: 5. Looked up from germline, CDR1 is MDHEN and CDR2 is SYDVKM. CDR3 in amino acids: CASSSPGGGYGYTF. In nucleotides, the CDR3 is TGTGCCAGCAGTTCTCCAGGGGGCGGCTATGGCTACACCTTC.

V gene TRBV9 combines with J gene TRBJ1-2; D unclear. The CDR3 spans 15 residues. The V and J ends lost 0 bases and 3 bases respectively, with 12 bases between them. Germline values: CDR1 SGDLS, CDR2 YYNGEE. The chain's CDR3 is CASSVGLTVDYGYTF. In nucleotides, the CDR3 is TGTGCCAGCAGCGTAGGCCTCACGGTTGACTATGGCTACACCTTC.

This clone has only a few counts. The CDR3 loop is CASSLVARGNRYGYTF. The CDR3 coding sequence is TGTGCCAGCAGCTTAGTGGCCAGGGGAAATCGCTATGGCTACACCTTC. The rearrangement links TRBV7-9 to TRBJ1-2, with D perhaps matching TRBD1 (6 bases). CDR1 is SEHNR and CDR2 is FQNEAQ in the germline V gene (reference sequence). This CDR3 is built from 16 residues. V gave up 1 base and J gave up 4 bases, with 16 bases separating them.

The gene calls are TRBV18 and TRBJ2-1, with D possibly TRBD2 on 5 matching bases. CDR3 length: 13 amino acids. Germline loops: CDR1 KGHSH, CDR2 LQKENI. V was cut by 2 bases and J by 9 bases, with 11 bases left in between. The CDR3 bases are TGTGCCAGCTCACCAGCGAGGGCAAGTGAGCAGTTCTTC. It translates to CASSPARASEQFF.

The chain carries TRBV10-3 and TRBJ2-1, with TRBD2 identical over 16 bases. The CDR3 runs to 15 residues. Germline V gives CDR1 ENHRY, CDR2 SYGVKD. V trimming: 7 bases; J trimming: 9 bases; junction bases outside the gene matches: 6. The DNA of the CDR3 is TGTGCCATCACCGGGACTAGCGGGGGGGCCTCTGAGCAGTTCTTC. Encoded protein: CAITGTSGGASEQFF.

V and J are TRBV5-1 and TRBJ2-1, with 13 bases fitting TRBD2. The junction had 2 bases not matched to a gene; V was cut back by 0 bases and J by 8 bases. CDR1 is SGHRS and CDR2 is YFSETQ in the germline V gene. CDR3 length: 15 residues. CDR3: CASSLGTSGGYEQFF. CDR3 DNA sequence: TGCGCCAGCAGCTTGGGGACTAGCGGGGGCTATGAGCAGTTCTTC.

The rearrangement uses TRBV5-4 and TRBJ1-2; 7 bases line up with TRBD1. There are 16 residues in the CDR3. The V gene end was trimmed by 3 bases and the J gene end by 5 bases; junction bases not matched to a gene: 13. Germline assignment: CDR1 SGHNT and CDR2 YYREEE (reference sequence). The CDR3: CASSSNPGQRNYGYTF. The DNA for the CDR3 is TGTGCCAGCAGCTCGAATCCGGGACAGAGAAATTATGGCTACACCTTC. The whole variable domain, filled in from reference TRBV5-4 and TRBJ1-2, reads ETGVTQSPTHLIKTRGQQVTLRCSSQSGHNTVSWYQQALGQGPQFIFQYYREEENGRGNFPPRFSGLQFPNYSSELNVNALELDDSALYLCASSSNPGQRNYGYTFGSGTRLTVV.

This clone has only a few counts. V is TRBV10-3 and J is TRBJ1-5; 11 positions match TRBD1. The CDR3 loop spans 15 amino acids. CDR1 ENHRY and CDR2 SYGVKD come from the germline V gene. V gave up 4 bases and J gave up 5 bases; unmatched junction bases: 4. This CDR3 reads CAISGTGGPDQPQHF. Written as DNA, the CDR3 is TGTGCCATCAGTGGGACAGGGGGCCCGGATCAGCCCCAGCATTTT.

The V gene is TRBV6-5, the J gene TRBJ1-3; possibly TRBD1 for D (5 bases). Per the germline V gene, CDR1 is MNHEY and CDR2 is SVGAGI. The CDR3 length is 15 residues. The V end lost 0 bases, the J end lost 7 bases, and 13 bases lay between the germline ends. The CDR3 coding sequence is TGTGCCAGCAGTTACTCGACAGCCTTGGGGAACACCATATATTTT. This encodes CASSYSTALGNTIYF.

J is TRBJ2-5 and V is TRBV10-3, with 8 positions matching TRBD1. The CDR3 totals 14 residues. Germline assignment: CDR1 ENHRY and CDR2 SYGVKD. Germline trimming cut 4 bases from V and 3 bases from J; bases unmatched to any gene: 4. DNA of the CDR3: TGTGCCATCAGTGGGACAGGGACCAAAGAGACCCAGTACTTC. Amino acids: CAISGTGTKETQYF.

The rearrangement joins TRBV7-2 to TRBJ2-1, with TRBD2 matching over 14 bases. The CDR3 is 16 residues long. The V and J ends lost 3 bases and 9 bases, in that order; junction bases with no gene match: 7. CDR1 and CDR2 (germline): SGHTA, FQGNSA. The CDR3 loop is CASSFRLAGGPIEQFF. As DNA, the CDR3 is TGTGCCAGCAGCTTCAGACTAGCGGGGGGGCCTATTGAGCAGTTCTTC.

The genes are TRBV11-2 and TRBJ2-3; D unresolved. CDR3 length equals 12 residues. Germline V gene sequence: CDR1 SGHAT, CDR2 FQNNGV. V gave up 2 bases and J gave up 3 bases, with 3 bases separating them. The CDR3 protein is CASSLQTDTQYF. CDR3 coding DNA: TGTGCCAGCAGCTTACAGACAGATACGCAGTATTTT.

This chain joins TRBV7-8 and TRBJ1-5; tentative D call: TRBD1 (5 bases). The CDR3 length is 14 residues. V gave up 1 base and J gave up 5 bases, with 9 bases separating them. Germline V lookup: CDR1 SGHVS, CDR2 FQNEAQ. The CDR3 reads CASSLGDRDQPQHF. CDR3 DNA: TGTGCCAGCAGCTTAGGAGACAGAGATCAGCCCCAGCATTTT.

This chain connects TRBV10-1 to TRBJ1-2; D unclear. CDR1 and CDR2 from the germline V gene are WNHNN and SYGVQD (reference sequence). V was cut by 1 base and J by 8 bases, with 11 bases left in between. The CDR3 spans 13 residues. The CDR3 DNA follows: TGCGCCAGCAGTGAGTTCCGGGGAGGGGGCTACACCTTC. Its protein is CASSEFRGGGYTF.

This rearrangement joins TRBV5-1 to TRBJ2-7; D is unresolved. CDR1 and CDR2 (germline): SGHRS, YFSETQ. Trimming left V 5 bases short and J 0 bases short, with 9 bases between. This CDR3 spans 13 amino acids. CDR3 sequence (DNA): TGCGCCAGCAGGGGCGAGAACTCCTACGAGCAGTACTTC. Translated: CASRGENSYEQYF.

V is TRBV5-8 and J is TRBJ2-3; D remains ambiguous. From germline, CDR1 is SGHTS and CDR2 YDEGEE. This CDR3 has 13 amino acids. Trimming removed 3 bases at V and 4 bases at J, with 9 bases between. In DNA, the CDR3 is TGTGCCAGCAGCTCCCTCCTTCCAGATACGCAGTATTTT. The encoded protein is CASSSLLPDTQYF.

The V and J genes are TRBV28 and TRBJ1-6, with D unresolved. The CDR3 is made up of 13 amino acids. Germline values: CDR1 MDHEN, CDR2 SYDVKM. V lost 7 bases and J 10 bases, leaving 14 bases between the germline ends. Here the CDR3 DNA reads TGTGCCAGCACCCCGAACCCCAGATCACCCCTCCACTTT. Residues: CASTPNPRSPLHF.

This rearrangement joins TRBV7-2 to TRBJ1-1; D call uncertain. The length of the CDR3 is 13 residues. Trimming removed 2 bases at V and 4 bases at J, with 8 bases between. Germline V gene data show CDR1 as SGHTA and CDR2 as FQGNSA. In DNA form, the CDR3 reads TGTGCCAGCAGCTTATTTAGTTCCACTGAAGCTTTCTTT. Its translation: CASSLFSSTEAFF.

In its sample, this clone was seen a few times. The genes are TRBV6-1 and TRBJ2-5; tentatively, D is TRBD1 (6 bases). V was cut by 5 bases and J by 5 bases, with 12 bases left in between. CDR1 MNHNS and CDR2 SASEGT come from the germline V gene. The CDR3 has 13 amino acids. The chain's CDR3 is CASSTGPWETQYF. CDR3 in DNA: TGTGCCAGCAGTACAGGGCCTTGGGAGACCCAGTACTTC.

The rearrangement joins TRBV6-5 to TRBJ2-7, with TRBD1 matching over 7 bases. This CDR3 comprises 13 residues. V gave up 4 bases and J gave up 4 bases; unmatched junction bases: 4. The germline gives CDR1 MNHEY, CDR2 SVGAGI. The CDR3 region is CASSLDRRYEQYF. The CDR3 bases are TGTGCCAGCAGTTTGGACAGGAGGTACGAGCAGTACTTC.

This clone was detected a few times. This chain connects TRBV6-6 to TRBJ2-2; perhaps TRBD1 as D (6 bases). CDR1 and CDR2 (germline): MNHNY, SVGAGI (reference sequence). CDR3 length equals 14 residues. Trimming took 2 bases from V and 10 from J, leaving 14 bases between them. The CDR3 coding sequence is TGTGCCAGCAGTTACCCCCATCGACAGGCGGAGCTGTTTTTT. This translates into CASSYPHRQAELFF.

This chain connects TRBV6-1 to TRBJ2-5; tentatively, D is TRBD2 (7 bases). V was trimmed by 6 bases and J by 4 bases, leaving 15 bases between them. Germline values: CDR1 MNHNS, CDR2 SASEGT. This CDR3 has 14 amino acids. The CDR3 loop is CASSTQGGAETQYF. The CDR3 DNA sequence: TGTGCCAGCAGCACACAGGGAGGGGCAGAGACCCAGTACTTC.